The clone carrying this T cell receptor beta chain was counted a few times. Its antigen is undetermined. Every bit of the isolated RNA underwent reverse transcription, so sequencing read expressed TCRB transcripts. The data were produced by immunoSEQ multiplex PCR, yet TCRdb's version contains in-frame clones alone and is incomplete. The sample holds about 240,000 clones, approximately 15% seen once. The length of the CDR3 is 12 residues. Germline V lookup: CDR1 GTSNPN, CDR2 SVGIG (reference sequence). The V gene end was trimmed by 4 bases and the J gene end by 5 bases; junction bases not matched to a gene: 5. This sample was included in a study of beta chain features in type 1 diabetes. Study-level background: No age, gender or cell yield differences were seen between patients and healthy donors. Study-wide results and limits: Among all four CD4+ subsets, Type 1 diabetes patients had TCRB CDR3s that were moderately but significantly shorter. Type 1 diabetes patients had VDJ junctions that carried fewer insertions and more deletions.

Input material: naive CD4+ T cells from blood. The J gene is TRBJ2-7, the V gene TRBV30; 7 bases match TRBD2. The TCR sequence derives from a man aged 30-40 years with type 1 diabetes. CDR3 loop: CAWTRGGDEQYF. For the CDR3, the DNA is TGTGCCTGGACCCGGGGAGGGGACGAGCAGTACTTC.